This paragraph covers one T cell receptor (beta chain) sequence. The data derive from a study of cytomegalovirus exposure and HLA in healthy donors. The primer mix had 60 Vbeta and 13 Jbeta primers. Some clones are missing from TCRdb's copy, which holds only in-frame ones; the method was immunoSEQ multiplex PCR. In total, the table holds about 130,000 clones. The specimen sequenced was PBMCs. The TCR comes from a middle-aged man in good health and CMV-seronegative.

CDR3 residues: CASSYGDRGYSEKLFF. The CDR3 nucleotides read TGTGCCAGCAGTTACGGCGACAGGGGATATAGTGAAAAACTGTTTTTT. This chain links TRBV6-5 with TRBJ1-4; 8 bases are shared with TRBD1. The length of the CDR3 is 16 residues. With V trimmed by 2 bases and J by 7 bases, 9 bases remained unmatched. CDR1 and CDR2 (germline): MNHEY, SVGAGI.